Presented here are 20 T cell receptor beta chains from one specimen sequenced in a study of cytomegalovirus exposure and HLA in healthy donors. PCR employed 60 Vbeta and 13 Jbeta primers. The method was immunoSEQ multiplex PCR; TCRdb's version includes in-frame clones alone and lacks a portion of them. The profile covers over 200,000 clones, with roughly 79% appearing a single time and approximately 2% taken by the ten largest. The material sequenced was PBMCs. All receptors come from a male donor in good health and CMV-seronegative.

The rearrangement uses TRBV11-1 and TRBJ1-1, with D perhaps matching TRBD1 (5 bases). The germline V and J ends were trimmed by 1 base and 9 bases, with 15 bases remaining between them. The germline gives CDR1 SGHAT, CDR2 FQDESV (reference sequence). This CDR3 has 14 amino acids. CDR3 protein: CASSLDGSGPKAFF. In DNA form, the CDR3 reads TGTGCCAGCAGCTTAGATGGTTCAGGGCCAAAAGCTTTCTTT.

This clone has a single count. The chain joins TRBV7-3 to TRBJ1-4, with no clear D. V gave up 5 bases and J gave up 7 bases, with 17 bases separating them. The CDR3 loop spans 15 amino acids. Germline V gene data show CDR1 as SGHTA and CDR2 as FQGTGA. The CDR3 loop reads CASSLADFRSEKLFF. The CDR3 DNA follows: TGTGCCAGCAGCCTAGCGGACTTTCGGAGTGAAAAACTGTTTTTT.

This clone is a singleton in its sample. The rearrangement uses TRBV2 and TRBJ1-1; D is unclear. V was trimmed by 7 bases and J by 3 bases, leaving 18 bases between them. Germline-derived CDR1 and CDR2 are SNHLY and FYNNEI. The CDR3 length is 15 residues. CDR3 sequence reads: CASTKGLPGDTEAFF. The CDR3 DNA is TGTGCCAGCACCAAAGGCCTTCCCGGGGACACTGAAGCTTTCTTT.

V gene TRBV6-1 combines with J gene TRBJ2-3, with TRBD1 matching over 8 bases. The CDR3 sequence is 15 residues long. CDR1 is MNHNS and CDR2 is SASEGT in the germline V gene. J lost 4 bases, V lost 4 bases, and 7 bases had no gene match. The CDR3 DNA follows: TGTGCCAGCAGTGGGGGACAGGTAGGCGCAGATACGCAGTATTTT. It translates to CASSGGQVGADTQYF.

Points on this clone: At one end the junction does not follow the germline gene, possibly because of a read error. V is TRBV2 and J is TRBJ2-2; TRBD2 is a possible D gene (6 bases). Germline CDR1 reads SNHLY; CDR2 reads FYNNEI. The CDR3 has 15 amino acids. The CDR3 nucleotides are TGTGCCAGCAAAATCCTCGCGGGAAACACCGGGGGGCTGTTTTTT. Its protein is CASKILAGNTGGLFF.

This clone was picked up one time. J is TRBJ2-3 and V is TRBV5-1, with a tentative D call TRBD1 (6 bases). Per germline, CDR1 SGHRS and CDR2 YFSETQ. This CDR3 is built from 16 residues. V lost 0 bases and J lost 3, with 14 bases in between. The CDR3 nucleotides read TGCGCCAGCAGCTTGGTTCCAGGGGTAGTTACAGATACGCAGTATTTT. It codes for CASSLVPGVVTDTQYF.

The chain uses TRBV18 and TRBJ1-1; D is unclear. CDR3 size: 16 residues. The V end was cut by 0 bases, the J end by 2 bases, with 13 bases between. Germline values: CDR1 KGHSH, CDR2 LQKENI. Here the CDR3 DNA reads TGTGCCAGCTCACCACCGGAGGGTTTGAGAAACACTGAAGCTTTCTTT. Translated, it gives CASSPPEGLRNTEAFF.

The V and J genes are TRBV5-1 and TRBJ2-7, with D possibly matching TRBD1 (6 bases). Trimming removed 4 bases at V and 6 bases at J, with 11 bases between. The germline V gene encodes CDR1 SGHRS and CDR2 YFSETQ. The CDR3 is 12 amino acids. The CDR3 reads CASSLQGSEQYF. CDR3 sequence (DNA): TGCGCCAGCAGCCTACAGGGTTCCGAGCAGTACTTC.

The rearrangement uses TRBV27 and TRBJ1-1; TRBD1 is a possible D gene (6 bases). Between the trimmed V and J ends, which lost 2 bases and 1 base, there was a span of 8 bases. The CDR3 is made up of 14 amino acids. Germline V lookup: CDR1 MNHEY, CDR2 SMNVEV (reference sequence). The CDR3 DNA is TGTGCCAGCAGTTTACTACAGGGGAACACTGAAGCTTTCTTT. Its translation: CASSLLQGNTEAFF.

The chain couples TRBV9 to TRBJ2-1, with TRBD2 identical over 10 bases. The V gene end was trimmed by 1 base and the J gene end by 8 bases; junction bases not matched to a gene: 3. Per germline, CDR1 SGDLS and CDR2 YYNGEE. The length of the CDR3 is 14 residues. The CDR3 protein is CASSVSGGADEQFF. CDR3 nucleotide sequence: TGTGCCAGCAGCGTAAGCGGGGGGGCGGATGAGCAGTTCTTC. Combining the CDR3 with reference TRBV9 and TRBJ2-1 gives the whole variable domain DSGVTQTPKHLITATGQRVTLRCSPRSGDLSVYWYQQSLDQGLQFLIQYYNGEERAKGNILERFSAQQFPDLHSELNLSSLELGDSALYFCASSVSGGADEQFFGPGTRLTVL.

The chain employs TRBV13 and TRBJ2-1; 12 nucleotides agree with TRBD2. J lost 3 bases, V lost 2 bases, and 2 bases had no gene match. Germline values: CDR1 PRHDT, CDR2 FYEKMQ (reference sequence). This CDR3 comprises 16 residues. The CDR3 reads CASSLKLAGGYNEQFF. The CDR3 bases are TGTGCCAGCAGCTTAAAACTAGCGGGAGGCTACAATGAGCAGTTCTTC.

The chain uses TRBV5-1 and TRBJ2-7, with 9 bases aligning to TRBD2. The CDR3 loop spans 14 amino acids. In germline, CDR1 is SGHRS, CDR2 YFSETQ. The V and J ends lost 6 bases and 0 bases, in that order; junction bases with no gene match: 4. For the CDR3, the DNA is TGCGCCAGCAACCCGACTAGCGGCTCCTACGAGCAGTACTTC. It codes for CASNPTSGSYEQYF.

The chain uses TRBV15 and TRBJ2-7, with D tentatively TRBD2 (5 bases). Germline CDR1 reads LNHNV; CDR2 reads YYDKDF (reference sequence). This CDR3 is 14 amino acids long. Trimming stripped 5 bases from V and 1 base from J, with 12 bases between. CDR3 sequence (DNA): TGTGCCACCAGCCTGCGGGTCGGGTCCTACGAGCAGTACTTC. Protein: CATSLRVGSYEQYF.

The chain recombines TRBV19 with TRBJ2-7, with 11 bases aligning to TRBD2. This CDR3 contains 19 residues. V gave up 2 bases and J gave up 6 bases; unmatched junction bases: 18. Germline V gene sequence: CDR1 LNHDA, CDR2 SQIVND (reference sequence). The CDR3 here is CASSIRGVTSGALVGEQYF. In DNA, the CDR3 is TGTGCCAGTAGTATACGGGGGGTGACTAGCGGGGCGCTGGTCGGCGAGCAGTACTTC. Combining the CDR3 with reference TRBV19 and TRBJ2-7 gives the whole variable domain DGGITQSPKYLFRKEGQNVTLSCEQNLNHDAMYWYRQDPGQGLRLIYYSQIVNDFQKGDIAEGYSVSREKKESFPLTVTSAQKNPTAFYLCASSIRGVTSGALVGEQYFGPGTRLTVT.

The genes are TRBV5-4 and TRBJ1-2, with 7 bases aligning to TRBD1. This CDR3 has 14 residues. In germline, CDR1 is SGHNT, CDR2 YYREEE (reference sequence). The trim removed 1 base at V and 6 bases at J, leaving 6 bases unmatched. The CDR3 nucleotides read TGTGCCAGCAGCTTGACAGGGGTAGTTCATGGCTACACCTTC. It codes for CASSLTGVVHGYTF.

J is TRBJ2-3 and V is TRBV30; 9 bases fit TRBD2. V gave up 1 base and J gave up 4 bases; unmatched junction bases: 0. Germline assignment: CDR1 GTSNPN and CDR2 SVGIG (reference sequence). The CDR3 totals 13 residues. The CDR3, as DNA: TGTGCCTGGAGTGAGCGGGGGGCAGATACGCAGTATTTT. This sequence encodes CAWSERGADTQYF. Complete variable domain (other parts from reference TRBV30 and TRBJ2-3): SQTIHQWPATLVQPVGSPLSLECTVEGTSNPNLYWYRQAAGRGLQLLFYSVGIGQISSEVPQNLSASRPQDRQFILSSKKLLLSDSGFYLCAWSERGADTQYFGPGTRLTVL.

V is TRBV5-1 and J is TRBJ2-7, with a possible D match to TRBD2 (6 bases). Germline V gene data show CDR1 as SGHRS and CDR2 as YFSETQ. V lost 1 base, J lost 5 bases, and 16 bases lay in between. The CDR3 has 15 residues. The CDR3 coding sequence is TGCGCCAGCAGCTTGACGGGGGAGGCTGGAGACGAGCAGTACTTC. Encoded protein: CASSLTGEAGDEQYF.

The table lists this clone with a few counts. The V and J genes are TRBV9 and TRBJ2-3; perhaps TRBD1 as D (6 bases). The CDR3 length is 13 residues. Germline loops: CDR1 SGDLS, CDR2 YYNGEE. The V end was cut by 3 bases, the J end by 4 bases, with 9 bases between. CDR3: CASSARQADTQYF. The CDR3 DNA reads as TGTGCCAGCAGCGCCCGACAGGCAGATACGCAGTATTTT.

The V gene is TRBV28, the J gene TRBJ1-1; 8 positions agree with TRBD1. CDR3 length equals 12 residues. Germline V gene data show CDR1 as MDHEN and CDR2 as SYDVKM. V dropped 5 bases and J dropped 6; count of bases not matched to a gene: 2. The CDR3 sequence: CASSQGAAEAFF. The DNA of the CDR3 is TGTGCCAGCAGTCAGGGGGCGGCTGAAGCTTTCTTT.

The gene calls are TRBV5-1 and TRBJ2-5; 11 nucleotides agree with TRBD2. Per the germline V gene, CDR1 is SGHRS and CDR2 is YFSETQ. J was trimmed by 1 base and V by 0 bases; bases with no gene match: 5. The CDR3 consists of 17 residues. The CDR3 nucleotides read TGCGCCAGCAGCTTGGCACTAGCGGGAGCCCCCCAAGAGACCCAGTACTTC. Residues: CASSLALAGAPQETQYF.